This TCR beta chain derives from a study of T cell changes during pregnancy in multiple sclerosis. The CDR3 consists of 11 residues. V lost 3 bases, J lost 8 bases, and 0 bases stayed unmatched. CDR1 is LNHDA, CDR2 SQIVND, per germline (reference sequence). Repertoires were generated with immunoSEQ multiplex PCR, while TCRdb's copy carries only in-frame clones and drops some. The sample shows tens of thousands of clones, approximately 94% of them seen only once. The V and J genes are TRBV19 and TRBJ1-1, with 7 bases fitting TRBD1. Here the sequenced sample was CD4+ T cells from peripheral blood mononuclear cells, taken in the second trimester of pregnancy. The TCR was taken from a female donor with multiple sclerosis, enrolled in a pregnancy study. The CDR3 bases are TGTGCCAGTAGTATCAGGGGGGAAGCTTTCTTT. It yields the protein CASSIRGEAFF.